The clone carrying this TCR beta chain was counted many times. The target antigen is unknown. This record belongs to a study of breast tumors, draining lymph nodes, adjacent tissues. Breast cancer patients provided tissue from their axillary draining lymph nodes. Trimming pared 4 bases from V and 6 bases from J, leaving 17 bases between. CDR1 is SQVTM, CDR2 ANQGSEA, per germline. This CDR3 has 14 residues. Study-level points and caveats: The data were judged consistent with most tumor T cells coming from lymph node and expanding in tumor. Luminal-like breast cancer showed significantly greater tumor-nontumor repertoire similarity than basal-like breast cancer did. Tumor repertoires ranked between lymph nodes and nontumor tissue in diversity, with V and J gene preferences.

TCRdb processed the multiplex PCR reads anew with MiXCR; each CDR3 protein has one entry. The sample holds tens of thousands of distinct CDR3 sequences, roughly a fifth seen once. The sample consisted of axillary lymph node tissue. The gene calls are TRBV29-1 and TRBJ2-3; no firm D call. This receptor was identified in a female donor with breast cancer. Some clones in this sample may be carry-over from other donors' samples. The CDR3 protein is CSVVVPLPWDTQYF. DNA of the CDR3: TGCAGCGTTGTTGTGCCCCTCCCTTGGGATACGCAGTATTTT.